A selection of T cell receptor beta chains follows, all from one sample in a study of T cell changes during pregnancy in multiple sclerosis. Method: immunoSEQ multiplex PCR; TCRdb's copy keeps in-frame clones and lacks some. The sample carries 30,000 to 40,000 clones, approximately 90% recorded once. The source was CD8+ T cells from peripheral blood mononuclear cells, collected in the third trimester of pregnancy. These receptors all come from a female donor with multiple sclerosis, enrolled in a pregnancy study. The CDR3 runs from the conserved cysteine through the conserved F or W. Fields, in order: clone size, J gene, D gene, V gene, CDR3 DNA, CDR3 protein. The D gene is left open where the match is weak. Clone size is not always given. Where it is, it says once, few, many or a class for expanded clones.

-	TRBJ2-3	TRBD1	TRBV7-9	TGTGCCAGCAGCCCACGTAGGGGGCCCACAGATACGCAGTATTTT	CASSPRRGPTDTQYF
once	TRBJ1-1	-	TRBV4-1	TGCGCCAGCAGAAGCATGAACACTGAAGCTTTCTTT	CASRSMNTEAFF
-	TRBJ2-7	TRBD2	TRBV6-5	TGTGCCAGCAGTTCAGCGGGGGGGCCGTACGAGCAGTACTTC	CASSSAGGPYEQYF
-	TRBJ2-1	TRBD1	TRBV13	TGTGCCAGCAGCCGTGGACAGGACAATGAGCAGTTCTTC	CASSRGQDNEQFF
once	TRBJ2-6	-	TRBV21-1	TGTGCCAGCAGCAAGAGGGTCCACCGATACTCTGGGGCCAACGTCCTGACTTTC	CASSKRVHRYSGANVLTF
-	TRBJ1-5	TRBD1	TRBV6-1	TGTGCCAGCAGTGAACCAACAGGGGTAAGCAATCAGCCCCAGCATTTT	CASSEPTGVSNQPQHF
-	TRBJ2-3	TRBD2	TRBV4-3	TGCGCCAGCAGCCCTAGCGGGGAGCGCACAGATACGCAGTATTTT	CASSPSGERTDTQYF
-	TRBJ2-1	TRBD1	TRBV7-3	TGTGCCAGCAGCGTCCGGGACAGGGGTGATGAGCAGTTCTTC	CASSVRDRGDEQFF
-	TRBJ2-7	TRBD1	TRBV27	TGTGCCAGCAGTGGGGCAGGGGGCTCCTACGAGCAGTACTTC	CASSGAGGSYEQYF
once	TRBJ1-1	TRBD1	TRBV7-6	TGTGCCAGCAGCCCCGGACAGGGAGGGGTGATGAACACTGAAGCTTTCTTT	CASSPGQGGVMNTEAFF
-	TRBJ1-1	TRBD1	TRBV18	TGTGCCAGCTCACCCCCCGGAGGGGGCTGGACTGAAGCTTTCTTT	CASSPPGGGWTEAFF
-	TRBJ2-5	-	TRBV6-5	TGTGCCAGCAGTTACTCGAGGCTTGGCCAAGAGACCCAGTACTTC	CASSYSRLGQETQYF
-	TRBJ2-7	-	TRBV5-1	TGCGCCAGCAGCGGAGACAGCTACGAGCAGTACTTC	CASSGDSYEQYF
-	TRBJ2-5	TRBD2	TRBV9	TGTGCCAGCAGCCATCCCCGGACTAGCGGGCAAGAGACCCAGTACTTC	CASSHPRTSGQETQYF
once	TRBJ2-7	-	TRBV5-5	TGTGCCAGCAGCTTGGAGGGGCGGGGGCAAAAACCCCACTACGAGCAGTACTTC	CASSLEGRGQKPHYEQYF
once	TRBJ2-1	TRBD1	TRBV9	TGTGCCAGCAGCGTTTGGCAGGGGGCGGATGAGCAGTTCTTC	CASSVWQGADEQFF
-	TRBJ2-7	-	TRBV14	TGTGCCAGCAGCCAAGAGGGCTCCTCCTACGAGCAGTACTTC	CASSQEGSSYEQYF
once	TRBJ2-7	TRBD2	TRBV2	TGTGCCAGCAGCGGGAGCGGGGGACATTCCTACGAGCAGTACTTC	CASSGSGGHSYEQYF
-	TRBJ1-1	-	TRBV7-9	TGTGCCAGCAGCTTAGGACAGAACACTGAAGCTTTCTTT	CASSLGQNTEAFF
-	TRBJ2-1	-	TRBV7-9	TGTGCCAGCAGCACAACCGACAGCCCTTACAATGAGCAGTTCTTC	CASSTTDSPYNEQFF
-	TRBJ2-7	-	TRBV5-6	TGTGCCAGCAGCCACCCTAGTGTAGGATCCTACGAGCAGTACTTC	CASSHPSVGSYEQYF
-	TRBJ1-3	-	TRBV29-1	TGCAGCGTTGTTTTAGACTCTGGAAACACCATATATTTT	CSVVLDSGNTIYF
once	TRBJ2-7	TRBD2	TRBV6-5	TGTGCCAGCAGTCCCGCCCCCGGGGGGAACTACGAGCAGTACTTC	CASSPAPGGNYEQYF
-	TRBJ2-4	-	TRBV4-3	TGCGCCAGCAGCCAAGATGGGGGGTCACTAGCCAAAAACATTCAGTACTTC	CASSQDGGSLAKNIQYF
-	TRBJ2-5	-	TRBV14	TGTGCCAGCAGCGATCCCCGGTACCAAGAGACCCAGTACTTC	CASSDPRYQETQYF
-	TRBJ2-7	-	TRBV5-6	TGTGCCAGCAGCTTGGATGGACAAATCTACGAGCAGTACTTC	CASSLDGQIYEQYF
-	TRBJ1-5	TRBD1	TRBV27	TGTGCCAGCAGTCAAATGGGACAGGGTGTTAATCAGCCCCAGCATTTT	CASSQMGQGVNQPQHF
-	TRBJ1-5	-	TRBV4-1	TGCGCCAGCAGCCAAGATTTTTCGCCAGGGCGCGATCAGCCCCAGCATTTT	CASSQDFSPGRDQPQHF
-	TRBJ1-4	-	TRBV9	TGTGCCAGCAGCGACAGAGTGACTAATGAAAAACTGTTTTTT	CASSDRVTNEKLFF
-	TRBJ1-2	-	TRBV7-9	TGTGCCAGCAGCTTAGGTACGGGGAACTATGGCTACACCTTC	CASSLGTGNYGYTF
-	TRBJ2-1	-	TRBV4-2	TGTGCCAGCAGCTGGTGGAGGGGCGCCAATGAGCAGTTCTTC	CASSWWRGANEQFF
-	TRBJ2-2	-	TRBV7-9	TGTGCCAGCAGCGCACCTCTACAGGGAAACACCGGGGAGCTGTTTTTT	CASSAPLQGNTGELFF
-	TRBJ2-2	-	TRBV6-5	TGTGCCAGCACCCCCACAGGGCTCGGGGAGCTGTTTTTT	CASTPTGLGELFF
-	TRBJ1-2	TRBD1	TRBV6-6	TGTGCCGTGGATCTTACAGGGGACAACTATGGCTACACCTTC	CAVDLTGDNYGYTF
-	TRBJ1-6	TRBD1	TRBV19	TGTGCCAGTAGTCCGGGACAGGGGATGTCACCCCTCCACTTT	CASSPGQGMSPLHF
-	TRBJ1-1	TRBD1	TRBV15	TGTGCCACCAGCAGGAGGGACAGGGTGACTGAAGCTTTCTTT	CATSRRDRVTEAFF
-	TRBJ1-2	TRBD1	TRBV19	TGTGCCAGTAGTATGGGGACAGGGGATTGGGGCTACACCTTC	CASSMGTGDWGYTF
once	TRBJ1-2	-	TRBV21-1	TGTGCCAGCAGCCCCCGACAGGGACTGGGTAACTATGGCTACACCTTC	CASSPRQGLGNYGYTF
-	TRBJ2-1	-	TRBV27	TGTGCCAGCAGTTTATCAGCCAGCGGCAATGAGCAGTTCTTC	CASSLSASGNEQFF
once	TRBJ2-3	TRBD2	TRBV6-1	TGTGCCAGCAGTGACGGAGCGGGGGGGCCCACAGATACGCAGTATTTT	CASSDGAGGPTDTQYF
-	TRBJ2-3	TRBD2	TRBV5-1	TGCGCCACGGCCGCAGCGGGGGGCACAGATACGCAGTATTTT	CATAAAGGTDTQYF
-	TRBJ1-4	TRBD1	TRBV19	TGTGCCAGTAGTGCCGGGACAGCGATTAATGAAAAACTGTTTTTT	CASSAGTAINEKLFF
-	TRBJ1-2	TRBD1	TRBV9	TGTGCCAGCAGGGCCCAACAGGGGGGGGAAGGCTACACCTTC	CASRAQQGGEGYTF
-	TRBJ2-3	TRBD1	TRBV6-6	TGTGCCAGCAGTTATGTTGGACAGGGGCCAGATACGCAGTATTTT	CASSYVGQGPDTQYF
few	TRBJ1-6	-	TRBV7-3	TGTGCCAGCAGCTTAACCCCCCGTCCGGATTCACCCCTCCACTTT	CASSLTPRPDSPLHF
-	TRBJ2-7	TRBD1	TRBV4-3	TGCGCCAGCAGCCAAGAAGACAGGGGGTTGAACGAGCAGTACTTC	CASSQEDRGLNEQYF
large	TRBJ2-7	TRBD1	TRBV6-4	TGTGCCAGCAGTGACTCGGACAGGGGCGAGCAGTACTTC	CASSDSDRGEQYF
-	TRBJ2-7	-	TRBV7-6	TGTGCCAGCAGCTTAGGTACGGGACACCCCTCCTACGAGCAGTACTTC	CASSLGTGHPSYEQYF
-	TRBJ1-3	-	TRBV7-2	TGTGCCAGCAGCCTCTCGACAGCCTCTGGAAACACCATATATTTT	CASSLSTASGNTIYF
-	TRBJ1-5	TRBD1	TRBV19	TGTGCCAGTAGTACCTGGGACAGGGGTGGGCAGCCCCAGCATTTT	CASSTWDRGGQPQHF
-	TRBJ2-5	TRBD2	TRBV15	TGTGCCACCAGTTACAGCGGGGTTGGGGAGACCCAGTACTTC	CATSYSGVGETQYF
-	TRBJ1-6	-	TRBV9	TGTGCCAGCAGCCAAGAGGTGAATTCACCCCTCCACTTT	CASSQEVNSPLHF
-	TRBJ2-3	-	TRBV5-5	TGTGCCAGCAGGCTCCGGGGAGTATCAGATACGCAGTATTTT	CASRLRGVSDTQYF
-	TRBJ1-5	-	TRBV5-5	TGTGCCAGCAGCTTGGCCTTTGGCAATCAGCCCCAGCATTTT	CASSLAFGNQPQHF
-	TRBJ2-2	-	TRBV27	TGTGCCAGCAGTTTCACTCGGACCGGGGAGCTGTTTTTT	CASSFTRTGELFF
-	TRBJ2-2	-	TRBV4-1	TGCGCCAGCAGCCAAGTTAGGGGTGCGAACACCGGGGAGCTGTTTTTT	CASSQVRGANTGELFF
-	TRBJ1-5	-	TRBV30	TGTGCCTGGGTTGGTGGGGAGCCCGGCAGACCCAATCAGCCCCAGCATTTT	CAWVGGEPGRPNQPQHF